This T cell receptor (beta chain) was captured by sequencing in a study of technical replicates of blood from a few donors. Produced via immunoSEQ multiplex PCR; TCRdb's table is partial and in-frame only. This table has over 90,000 clones, approximately 96% appearing once. Trimming cost V 4 bases and J 9 bases; bases outside gene matches: 6. The germline gives CDR1 MNHEY, CDR2 SMNVEV (reference sequence). CDR3 length equals 13 residues. The chain has TRBV27 and TRBJ2-1, with 7 bases matching TRBD2. The sample consisted of T cells isolated from PBMCs. This sequence was found in a human donor in good health. DNA for the CDR3: TGTGCCAGCAGTTATCTGGGACTACCTGAGCAGTTCTTC. This gives the protein CASSYLGLPEQFF.